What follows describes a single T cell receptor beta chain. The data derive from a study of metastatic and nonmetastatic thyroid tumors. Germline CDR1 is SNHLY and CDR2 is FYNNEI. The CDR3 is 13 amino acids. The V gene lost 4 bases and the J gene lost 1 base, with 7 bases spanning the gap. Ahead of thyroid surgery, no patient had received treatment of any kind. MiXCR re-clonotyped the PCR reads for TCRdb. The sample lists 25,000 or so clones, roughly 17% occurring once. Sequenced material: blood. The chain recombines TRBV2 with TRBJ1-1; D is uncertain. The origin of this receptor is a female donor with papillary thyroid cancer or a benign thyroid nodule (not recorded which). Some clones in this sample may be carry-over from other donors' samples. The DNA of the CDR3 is TGTGCCAGCAGTGGCCCCGGGAACACTGAAGCTTTCTTT. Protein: CASSGPGNTEAFF. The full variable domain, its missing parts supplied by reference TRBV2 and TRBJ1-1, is EPEVTQTPSHQVTQMGQEVILRCVPISNHLYFYWYRQILGQKVEFLVSFYNNEISEKSEIFDDQFSVERPDGSNFTLKIRSTKLEDSAMYFCASSGPGNTEAFFGQGTRLTVV.